This section outlines one T cell receptor beta chain sequence together with its context. This clonotype was observed at least ten times. The antigen it recognizes is unknown. No qualities accompany the bases; no much larger clone lies one base away. The data originate from a study of CD8 T cells in ankylosing spondylitis (dated 2017 in TCRdb). General notes on the study: The study set out to find disease-linked TCR variants by profiling T cell receptor beta repertoires in ankylosing spondylitis patients and healthy donors. Peripheral blood was sampled, and synovial fluid was also collected from ankylosing spondylitis patients. The full study cohort was made up of 20 to 25 ankylosing spondylitis patients and over 90 healthy donors. Points the paper makes about the study in general: A CD8+ phenotype was shown by the disease-linked clones, which were found at relatively low frequencies in peripheral blood. A TCR beta motif made up of about eight highly homologous amino acid variants appeared to be characteristic of blood from ankylosing spondylitis patients. The disease-linked clones were reported to be significantly enriched in matched synovial fluid samples from ankylosing spondylitis patients. Some motif variants were previously reported in synovial fluid and blood of reactive arthritis patients, suggesting common disease-initiation mechanisms.

The run used an Illumina HiSeq 2500. Quantitative 5'-RACE with molecular barcodes was used to prepare TCR beta libraries. In the original analysis: To identify disease-linked TCR variants, a new computational method was used, one built on a probabilistic model of VDJ rearrangement. TCRdb reprocessing: public reads trimmed at Q25 with fastp, clones called with MiXCR, in-frame beta chains kept. Here each entry gathers all rows of one CDR3 protein and keeps the most common genes and DNA. These V and J calls derive from TCRdb rather than the authors' analysis. This sample lists roughly 350,000 distinct CDR3 sequences; 6.5% to 10% were detected once. Of the sample, more than 14% is held by the ten largest clones. The TCR was taken from a male donor with ankylosing spondylitis. Sequenced material: blood, either unsorted or a sorted T cell fraction (not recorded which).

CDR3 loop: CASSLGGTGNTIYF. The nucleotides are TGTGCCAGCAGTTTAGGAGGGACTGGAAACACCATATATTTT. The chain links TRBV28 with TRBJ1-3, with the D gene call left open. V is clipped by 2 bases and J by 2 bases, and the sequence between their germline boundaries is 7 bases long. The germline V gene gives CDR1 as MDHEN and CDR2 as SYDVKM. The CDR3 runs 14 residues from the cysteine to the phenylalanine. Here the CDR3 DNA is all that survives: 42 bases in frame from base 1. The CDR3 plus the reference TRBV28 and TRBJ1-3 genes for the other parts give the full variable domain: DVKVTQSSRYLVKRTGEKVFLECVQDMDHENMFWYRQDPGLGLRLIYFSYDVKMKEKGDIPEGYSVSREKKERFSLILESASTNQTSMYLCASSLGGTGNTIYFGEGSWLTVV.